This passage covers 13 T cell receptor beta chains from one sample sequenced in a study of cytomegalovirus exposure and HLA in healthy donors. 60 Vbeta and 13 Jbeta primers were used in PCR. Clones were read by immunoSEQ multiplex PCR, and TCRdb kept only the in-frame ones, dropping some. The listing records approximately 130,000 clones. Sequencing was carried out using PBMCs. The receptor source for this set is a woman between 55 and 75 years old in good health and CMV-seronegative.

V is TRBV28 and J is TRBJ2-7; the match to TRBD1 covers 9 bases. Trimming cost V 5 bases and J 6 bases; bases outside gene matches: 11. Germline V lookup: CDR1 MDHEN, CDR2 SYDVKM. CDR3 size: 15 residues. The CDR3, as DNA: TGTGCCAGCAGTCCAGCCGGGACAGGGTTGGCCGAGCAGTACTTC. As protein: CASSPAGTGLAEQYF.

J is TRBJ2-7 and V is TRBV2; 11 nucleotides match TRBD2. The J segment lost 2 bases and the V segment lost 6 bases, leaving 6 bases of the junction unmatched. This CDR3 has 15 amino acids. Germline V lookup: CDR1 SNHLY, CDR2 FYNNEI. For the CDR3, the DNA is TGTGCCAGCAGATCTACGGGACTAGCGGCCTACGAGCAGTACTTC. This codes for CASRSTGLAAYEQYF.

The V call is TRBV28, the J call TRBJ1-5; maybe TRBD1 (5 bases). Trimming shortened V by 6 bases and J by 4 bases, and 13 bases separated the two germline ends. The CDR3 contains 14 residues. From germline, CDR1 is MDHEN and CDR2 SYDVKM. Here the CDR3 reads CASSPRGTNQPQHF. CDR3 nucleotide sequence: TGTGCCAGCAGCCCCCGGGGGACTAATCAGCCCCAGCATTTT.

V gene TRBV21-1 combines with J gene TRBJ2-5; TRBD1 was called by the table and not checked on the DNA. TRBV21-1 is a pseudogene segment. The CDR3 consists of 14 residues. CDR3 region: CASSLRDSLGHQYF. CDR3 coding DNA: TGTGCCAGCAGCCTTCGGGACAGCCTCGGACACCAGTACTTC.

This rearrangement joins TRBV6-1 to TRBJ2-7; 10 nucleotides align to TRBD2. J was trimmed by 6 bases and V by 5 bases; bases with no gene match: 10. CDR1 MNHNS and CDR2 SASEGT come from the germline V gene. CDR3 length: 15 amino acids. Here the CDR3 DNA reads TGTGCCAGCAGTCCTGGGGCGGGGACTAGCGTCGAGCAGTACTTC. It codes for CASSPGAGTSVEQYF.

The chain carries TRBV6-5 and TRBJ2-1, with TRBD2 matching over 11 bases. Per the germline V gene, CDR1 is MNHEY and CDR2 is SVGAGI. V was clipped by 4 bases and J by 10 bases; unmatched bases: 9. CDR3 length: 15 amino acids. This chain's CDR3 is CASSSLAGDSREQFF. The DNA of the CDR3 is TGTGCCAGCAGTTCACTAGCGGGGGACTCTCGGGAGCAGTTCTTC.

V is TRBV6-5 and J is TRBJ1-4, with D unclear. V lost 0 bases to trimming and J lost 8 bases, with 10 bases between them. The CDR3 length is 14 residues. Per germline, CDR1 MNHEY and CDR2 SVGAGI. CDR3 sequence reads: CASSYSIGREKLFF. The CDR3 bases are TGTGCCAGCAGTTACTCTATAGGGAGGGAAAAACTGTTTTTT.

This rearrangement joins TRBV7-3 to TRBJ2-1, with D perhaps matching TRBD2 (5 bases). This CDR3 contains 16 residues. V lost 3 bases, J lost 4 bases, and 16 bases lay in between. Germline assignment: CDR1 SGHTA and CDR2 FQGTGA. The CDR3 reads CASSFSRSEPYNEQFF. The CDR3 bases are TGTGCCAGCAGCTTTTCCCGTAGCGAGCCATACAATGAGCAGTTCTTC.

The chain uses TRBV5-1 and TRBJ2-2; D is possibly TRBD2 (5 bases). This CDR3 contains 14 residues. Trimming shortened V by 0 bases and J by 4 bases, and 7 bases separated the two germline ends. Germline V gene sequence: CDR1 SGHRS, CDR2 YFSETQ. The CDR3 here is CASSLVGSTGELFF. CDR3 DNA sequence: TGCGCCAGCAGCTTGGTTGGGAGCACCGGGGAGCTGTTTTTT. Complete variable domain (other parts from reference TRBV5-1 and TRBJ2-2): KAGVTQTPRYLIKTRGQQVTLSCSPISGHRSVSWYQQTPGQGLQFLFEYFSETQRNKGNFPGRFSGRQFSNSRSEMNVSTLELGDSALYLCASSLVGSTGELFFGEGSRLTVL.

The chain combines TRBV10-1 with TRBJ1-1; D is unresolved. CDR1 WNHNN and CDR2 SYGVQD come from the germline V gene (reference sequence). This CDR3 is 13 amino acids long. V was pared by 8 bases and J by 6 bases, with 16 bases between. The CDR3 DNA is TGCGCCAGCTCTACGGACTTAATGGCTGAAGCTTTCTTT. It codes for CASSTDLMAEAFF.

V usage is TRBV2 and J usage is TRBJ2-5; 9 bases align to TRBD1. TRBJ2-7 matches the DNA end more closely, so the J call is doubtful. CDR1 SNHLY and CDR2 FYNNEI come from the germline V gene. This CDR3 has 17 amino acids. CDR3 DNA: TGTGCCAGCAATGCCGGTCCCCCTGGGACAGGGAACTACGAGCAGTACTTC. Its translation: CASNAGPPGTGNYEQYF.

The V and J genes are TRBV4-1 and TRBJ2-3; weak D call: TRBD2 (5 bases). Trimming pared 0 bases from V and 6 bases from J, leaving 13 bases between. This CDR3 is built from 15 residues. Germline lookup yields CDR1 MGHRA and CDR2 YSYEKL. In nucleotides, the CDR3 is TGCGCCAGCAGCCAAGAGCGGGCCCGCGGGGATACGCAGTATTTT. Translating it yields CASSQERARGDTQYF.

The chain links TRBV5-6 to TRBJ2-1, with TRBD2 matching 8 bases. With 4 bases clipped from V and 0 bases from J, the junction kept 3 bases outside the gene matches. This CDR3 is built from 15 residues. Germline values: CDR1 SGHDT, CDR2 YYEEEE. CDR3 nucleotides: TGTGCCAGCAGCCCGGCGGGAGGCTCCTACAATGAGCAGTTCTTC. Its translation: CASSPAGGSYNEQFF.